These 25 T cell receptor beta chains originate from one sample sequenced in a study of beta chain features in type 1 diabetes. Study-wide results and caveats: Across all four CD4+ subsets, people with type 1 diabetes showed modestly shorter TCRB CDR3s.

All of the isolated RNA was reverse transcribed, so expressed TCRB transcripts were sequenced. The assay was immunoSEQ multiplex PCR, and TCRdb's table has in-frame clones only and misses some. The table has about 640,000 clones, around an eighth seen once; the top ten hold around 0.12%. These TCRs are of unknown antigen specificity. Sequences were obtained from naive CD4+ T cells from blood. Receptors were obtained from a man aged 30-40 years with type 1 diabetes.

This sequence joins TRBV7-6 and TRBJ1-5; 12 bases map to TRBD1. This CDR3 has 14 amino acids. Germline CDR1 is SGHVS and CDR2 is FNYEAQ. V dropped 5 bases and J dropped 7; count of bases not matched to a gene: 3. This chain's CDR3 is CASSTGTGGQPQHF. In DNA form, the CDR3 reads TGTGCCAGCAGCACCGGGACAGGGGGCCAGCCCCAGCATTTT.

The table lists this clone with many counts. The chain joins TRBV30 to TRBJ2-6; 7 positions match TRBD2. CDR1 and CDR2 (germline): GTSNPN, SVGIG (reference sequence). V shed 8 bases, J shed 0 bases, and the junction held 7 bases outside the gene matches. The CDR3 has 15 residues. DNA of the CDR3: TGTGCCCAATCCTGGGGGGGCTCTGGGGCCAACGTCCTGACTTTC. This gives the protein CAQSWGGSGANVLTF. Using reference TRBV30 and TRBJ2-6 for the parts outside the CDR3, the full variable domain is SQTIHQWPATLVQPVGSPLSLECTVEGTSNPNLYWYRQAAGRGLQLLFYSVGIGQISSEVPQNLSASRPQDRQFILSSKKLLLSDSGFYLCAQSWGGSGANVLTFGAGSRLTVL.

The V gene is TRBV25-1, the J gene TRBJ2-1; unclear D gene. Germline V lookup: CDR1 MGHDK, CDR2 SYGVNS. The CDR3 totals 11 residues. The germline V and J ends were trimmed by 0 bases and 10 bases, with 4 bases remaining between them. The CDR3, as DNA: TGTGCCAGCAGTGAATATTGGGAGCAGTTCTTC. Translating it yields CASSEYWEQFF.

The chain combines TRBV12-5 with TRBJ1-1; no clear D gene. Looked up from germline, CDR1 is LGHNT and CDR2 is FRNRAP. Trimming pared 0 bases from V and 1 base from J, leaving 0 bases between. The CDR3 is 12 amino acids. The CDR3 region is CASGLVNTEAFF. In DNA form, the CDR3 reads TGTGCTAGTGGTTTGGTGAACACTGAAGCTTTCTTT. Complete variable domain (other parts from reference TRBV12-5 and TRBJ1-1): DARVTQTPRHKVTEMGQEVTMRCQPILGHNTVFWYRQTMMQGLELLAYFRNRAPLDDSGMPKDRFSAEMPDATLATLKIQPSEPRDSAVYFCASGLVNTEAFFGQGTRLTVV.

This clone has more than one count but fewer than ten. This chain links TRBV7-9 with TRBJ1-6, with TRBD1 as a possible D gene (6 bases). Germline V lookup: CDR1 SEHNR, CDR2 FQNEAQ (reference sequence). Trimming cost V 4 bases and J 3 bases, with 13 bases left between them. This CDR3 region has 16 residues. For the CDR3, the DNA is TGTGCCAGCAGCTCCGGGACATTAGGCTATAATTCACCCCTCCACTTT. Translating it yields CASSSGTLGYNSPLHF.

V is TRBV2 and J is TRBJ2-1; D is perhaps TRBD2 (6 bases). CDR3 length: 15 amino acids. The V gene lost 2 bases and the J gene lost 4 bases, with 12 bases spanning the gap. Per germline, CDR1 SNHLY and CDR2 FYNNEI. This chain's CDR3 is CASSERWGDYNEQFF. The CDR3, as DNA: TGTGCCAGCAGTGAACGGTGGGGGGATTACAATGAGCAGTTCTTC. Full variable domain (missing parts from reference TRBV2 and TRBJ2-1): EPEVTQTPSHQVTQMGQEVILRCVPISNHLYFYWYRQILGQKVEFLVSFYNNEISEKSEIFDDQFSVERPDGSNFTLKIRSTKLEDSAMYFCASSERWGDYNEQFFGPGTRLTVL.

This chain connects TRBV19 to TRBJ1-2; D call uncertain. Between the trimmed V and J ends, which lost 3 bases and 4 bases, there was a span of 18 bases. There are 16 residues in the CDR3. Germline lookup yields CDR1 LNHDA and CDR2 SQIVND (reference sequence). The CDR3 DNA reads as TGTGCCAGTAGTATGGGAGGCCGAGAGGCCCTCTATGGCTACACCTTC. It specifies CASSMGGREALYGYTF.

V is TRBV15 and J is TRBJ1-2; perhaps TRBD1 as D (6 bases). V was clipped by 2 bases and J by 5 bases, with 15 bases between them. The germline V gene has CDR1 LNHNV and CDR2 YYDKDF (reference sequence). The CDR3 has 15 amino acids. The CDR3 nucleotides are TGTGCCACCAGCAGACCAGGGGACACCACATATGGCTACACCTTC. Translation: CATSRPGDTTYGYTF. Complete variable domain (other parts from reference TRBV15 and TRBJ1-2): DAMVIQNPRYQVTQFGKPVTLSCSQTLNHNVMYWYQQKSSQAPKLLFHYYDKDFNNEADTPDNFQSRRPNTSFCFLDIRSPGLGDTAMYLCATSRPGDTTYGYTFGSGTRLTVV.

This clone was observed a few times. The chain employs TRBV14 and TRBJ2-6; D remains ambiguous. The germline V gene has CDR1 SGHDN and CDR2 FVKESK. The V end was cut by 4 bases, the J end by 2 bases, with 6 bases between. The CDR3 has 14 amino acids. The DNA of the CDR3 is TGTGCCAGCAGCCTACAGACTGGGGCCAACGTCCTGACTTTC. It codes for CASSLQTGANVLTF.

This clone was detected a few times. The chain combines TRBV7-2 with TRBJ2-1; the D gene is possibly TRBD2 (6 bases). CDR3 length: 15 amino acids. The germline V gene has CDR1 SGHTA and CDR2 FQGNSA. The V and J ends lost 5 bases and 2 bases respectively, with 13 bases between them. In DNA form, the CDR3 reads TGTGCCAGCAGCCCAAGACTAGGGACCTACAATGAGCAGTTCTTC. This codes for CASSPRLGTYNEQFF.

This chain uses TRBV7-4 with TRBJ2-7; D unresolved. CDR3 length: 15 residues. Per the germline V gene, CDR1 is SGHVT and CDR2 is SQSDAQ. The V and J ends lost 11 bases and 0 bases respectively, with 20 bases between them. The CDR3 region is CAGLSTTRSSYEQYF. CDR3 DNA sequence: TGTGCCGGTTTGAGCACCACCAGGAGCTCCTACGAGCAGTACTTC.

This clone was detected a few times. Different DNA sequences within this sample yield the same CDR3. The chain links TRBV2 to TRBJ1-3; D gene unclear. Germline-derived CDR1 and CDR2 are SNHLY and FYNNEI. This CDR3 has 13 residues. V was shortened by 7 bases and J by 0 bases, with 7 bases between the two germline ends. For the CDR3, the DNA is TGTGCCAGCACCCGGGACTCTGGAAACACCATATATTTT. Residues: CASTRDSGNTIYF.

In this sample, this clone turned up a few times. The CDR3 nucleotides read TGTGCCAGCAGGTCCGGGGCAGGGGGCTCCTACGAGCAGTACTTC. It codes for CASRSGAGGSYEQYF. V is TRBV6-6 and J is TRBJ2-7; 7 nucleotides align to TRBD1. The V gene's germline CDR1 is MNHNY and CDR2 SVGAGI (reference sequence). CDR3 length: 15 amino acids. The trim removed 6 bases at V and 0 bases at J, leaving 8 bases unmatched.

This clone was seen more than once but under ten times. This sample also contains other DNA sequences that code for the same CDR3. The chain carries TRBV7-9 and TRBJ2-1, with D hard to call. V shed 1 base and J shed 4 bases, with 5 bases lying between them. The CDR3 consists of 13 residues. Germline-derived CDR1 and CDR2 are SEHNR and FQNEAQ (reference sequence). The CDR3 DNA sequence: TGTGCCAGCAGCTTAGGTCAGTACAATGAGCAGTTCTTC. Protein: CASSLGQYNEQFF.

This clone has a handful of counts. V is TRBV7-2 and J is TRBJ2-6, with TRBD1 matching over 8 bases. The CDR3 sequence is 16 residues long. The germline V gene has CDR1 SGHTA and CDR2 FQGNSA. The V and J ends lost 6 bases and 4 bases, in that order; junction bases with no gene match: 8. As DNA, the CDR3 is TGTGCCAGCAGTTCTCGGACAGGGTTAGGGGCCAACGTCCTGACTTTC. Encoded protein: CASSSRTGLGANVLTF.

The chain links TRBV19 to TRBJ1-2; D uncertain. V lost 2 bases to trimming and J lost 6 bases, with 7 bases between them. The CDR3 sequence is 12 residues long. Germline CDR1 reads LNHDA; CDR2 reads SQIVND (reference sequence). CDR3 bases: TGTGCCAGTAGTATAAGGAGGAATGGCTACACCTTC. As protein: CASSIRRNGYTF.

The V gene is TRBV2, the J gene TRBJ1-5, with TRBD1 identical over 9 bases. The CDR3 totals 13 residues. Germline CDR1 is SNHLY and CDR2 is FYNNEI. V trimming: 4 bases; J trimming: 5 bases; junction bases outside the gene matches: 0. The CDR3 sequence is CASSGDRDQPQHF. The CDR3 coding sequence is TGTGCCAGCAGTGGGGACAGGGATCAGCCCCAGCATTTT.

This chain uses TRBV7-9 with TRBJ2-3; no reliable D call. CDR1 and CDR2 (germline): SEHNR, FQNEAQ (reference sequence). The CDR3 spans 13 residues. Between the trimmed V and J ends, which lost 1 base and 4 bases, there was a span of 6 bases. The CDR3 loop is CASSLEAPDTQYF. CDR3 bases: TGTGCCAGCAGCTTAGAAGCACCAGATACGCAGTATTTT.

This clone appeared a few times. The V and J genes are TRBV12-5 and TRBJ1-4; D not resolved. The CDR3 runs 14 residues. The V end was cut by 4 bases, the J end by 8 bases, with 14 bases between. In germline, CDR1 is LGHNT, CDR2 FRNRAP. This CDR3 reads CASGSIGMHEKLFF. Written as DNA, the CDR3 is TGTGCTAGTGGTTCGATAGGGATGCACGAAAAACTGTTTTTT. Full variable domain (remainder filled in from reference TRBV12-5 and TRBJ1-4): DARVTQTPRHKVTEMGQEVTMRCQPILGHNTVFWYRQTMMQGLELLAYFRNRAPLDDSGMPKDRFSAEMPDATLATLKIQPSEPRDSAVYFCASGSIGMHEKLFFGSGTQLSVL.

Only a few counts were recorded for this clone. This chain links TRBV6-5 with TRBJ2-1, with 9 bases matching TRBD1. With 10 bases clipped from V and 10 bases from J, the junction kept 8 bases outside the gene matches. The V gene's germline CDR1 is MNHEY and CDR2 SVGAGI. This CDR3 region has 12 residues. CDR3 in amino acids: CAIRDRVGEQFF. The DNA for the CDR3 is TGTGCCATCAGGGACAGGGTCGGAGAGCAGTTCTTC.

The chain employs TRBV6-5 and TRBJ2-1; TRBD1 is a possible D gene (6 bases). This CDR3 is 15 amino acids long. V was clipped by 6 bases and J by 0 bases, with 12 bases between them. The germline gives CDR1 MNHEY, CDR2 SVGAGI. The CDR3 region is CASSSSGVSYNEQFF. DNA for the CDR3: TGTGCCAGCAGCTCCTCAGGGGTCTCCTACAATGAGCAGTTCTTC.

This sequence joins TRBV6-4 and TRBJ2-3; 7 bases fit TRBD2. The CDR3 extends over 14 amino acids. The V gene's germline CDR1 is MRHNA and CDR2 SNTAGT. V dropped 8 bases and J dropped 4; count of bases not matched to a gene: 9. The CDR3 DNA reads as TGTGCCAGCGGATTAAGCGGGGCATCAGATACGCAGTATTTT. This translates into CASGLSGASDTQYF.

This clone came up a few times. V usage is TRBV27 and J usage is TRBJ1-2; 7 positions agree with TRBD1. The CDR3 totals 13 residues. Germline CDR1 is MNHEY and CDR2 is SMNVEV (reference sequence). After removal of 4 bases from V and 4 bases from J, the junction contained 3 bases not matched to a gene. The CDR3 here is CASSSRDSYGYTF. The DNA for the CDR3 is TGTGCCAGCAGTTCCCGGGACAGCTATGGCTACACCTTC.

The genes are TRBV7-2 and TRBJ2-5; 9 bases map to TRBD2. Germline-derived CDR1 and CDR2 are SGHTA and FQGNSA. Trimming cost V 5 bases and J 5 bases; bases outside gene matches: 6. The CDR3 totals 14 residues. The CDR3 protein is CASSPVAGGETQYF. The CDR3 DNA follows: TGTGCCAGCAGCCCCGTGGCGGGGGGGGAGACCCAGTACTTC.

This clone occurred a few times. This chain joins TRBV4-1 and TRBJ2-7; 10 nucleotides agree with TRBD2. Germline CDR1 and CDR2: MGHRA and YSYEKL. V shed 4 bases and J 6 bases; nucleotides not matched to a gene: 9. CDR3 length: 15 residues. CDR3: CASSPERGGPLEQYF. For the CDR3, the DNA is TGCGCCAGCAGCCCTGAGCGGGGGGGCCCTCTCGAGCAGTACTTC.